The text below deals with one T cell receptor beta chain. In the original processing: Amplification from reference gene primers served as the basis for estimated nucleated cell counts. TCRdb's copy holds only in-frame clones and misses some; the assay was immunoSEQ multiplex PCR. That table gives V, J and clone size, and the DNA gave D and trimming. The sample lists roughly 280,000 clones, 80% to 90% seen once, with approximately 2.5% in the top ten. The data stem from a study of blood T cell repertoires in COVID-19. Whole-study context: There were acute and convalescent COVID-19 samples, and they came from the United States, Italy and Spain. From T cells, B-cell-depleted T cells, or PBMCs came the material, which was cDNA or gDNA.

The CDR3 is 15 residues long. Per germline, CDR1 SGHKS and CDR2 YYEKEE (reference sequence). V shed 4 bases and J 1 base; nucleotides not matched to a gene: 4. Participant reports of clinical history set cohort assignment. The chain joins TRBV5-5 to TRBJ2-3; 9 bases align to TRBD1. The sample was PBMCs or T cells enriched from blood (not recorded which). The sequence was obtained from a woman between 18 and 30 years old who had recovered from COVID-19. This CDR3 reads CASSGRTGGTDTQYF. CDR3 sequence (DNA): TGTGCCAGCAGCGGAAGGACAGGGGGCACAGATACGCAGTATTTT.